Shown below are 15 T cell receptor beta chains from a single sample sequenced in a study of T cells in Graves' hyperthyroidism and ophthalmopathy. Amplified TCR beta CDR3 regions derived from RNA transcripts. Initially, a first-round RT-PCR of the TCR CDR3 employed the HTBI primer set. TCRdb used MiXCR to reprocess the multiplex PCR reads, holding one entry per CDR3 protein. In the table there are around 530,000 distinct CDR3 sequences, roughly 17% of which are singletons. Sample: blood. The source of these receptors is a woman under 30 with Graves' ophthalmopathy.

The chain is built from TRBV4-1 and TRBJ1-2; D remains unclear. Germline CDR1 is MGHRA and CDR2 is YSYEKL. Trimming removed 3 bases from V and 4 bases from J, with 6 bases in between. The CDR3 has 12 residues. The CDR3 region is CASSHDSYGYTF. CDR3 coding DNA: TGCGCCAGCAGCCACGATAGCTATGGCTACACCTTC.

Details on this clonotype: Just one base apart from a much larger clone, this may be a read error. In nucleotides, the CDR3 is TGTGCCAGCAGTTTATGGGGACAGCGTGGAAACACCATATATTTT. Translating gives CASSLWGQRGNTIYF. The chain employs TRBV28 and TRBJ1-3; TRBD1 matches 7 bases. Trimming took 0 bases from V and 3 from J; bases not matched to a gene: 2. The CDR3 runs to 15 residues. The germline gives CDR1 MDHEN, CDR2 SYDVKM.

This clonotype was detected a few times. The rearrangement uses TRBV10-3 and TRBJ2-1, with D unresolved. Germline CDR1 ENHRY, CDR2 SYGVKD. V was clipped by 11 bases and J by 7 bases, with 12 bases between them. The CDR3 consists of 11 residues. CDR3 nucleotides: TGTGCCTCACTTTCTAGTAATGAGCAGTTCTTC. Translation gives CASLSSNEQFF.

The table lists this clonotype with many counts. This chain links TRBV11-3 with TRBJ2-1; D is undetermined. The CDR3 covers 15 residues. V was trimmed by 0 bases and J by 8 bases, leaving 14 bases between them. CDR1 SGHNT and CDR2 YENEEA come from the germline V gene. Here the CDR3 reads CASSLDPNGEDEQFF. The CDR3 DNA is TGTGCCAGCAGCTTAGATCCAAACGGAGAAGATGAGCAGTTCTTC.

This rearrangement joins TRBV18 to TRBJ2-7; D is perhaps TRBD1 or TRBD2 (5 bases each). V gave up 2 bases and J gave up 0 bases, with 11 bases separating them. The CDR3 sequence is 15 residues long. Germline lookup yields CDR1 KGHSH and CDR2 LQKENI. The CDR3 sequence is CASSPAGRSSYEQYF. CDR3 nucleotide sequence: TGTGCCAGCTCACCAGCAGGGAGAAGCTCCTACGAGCAGTACTTC. Filled out from reference TRBV18 and TRBJ2-7, the complete variable domain reads NAGVMQNPRHLVRRRGQEARLRCSPMKGHSHVYWYRQLPEEGLKFMVYLQKENIIDESGMPKERFSAEFPKEGPSILRIQQVVRGDSAAYFCASSPAGRSSYEQYFGPGTRLTVT.

This clonotype was picked up many times. The CDR3 protein is CASSLTTDEQFF. The CDR3 DNA reads TGTGCCAGCAGCTTAACTACCGATGAGCAGTTCTTC. The rearrangement joins TRBV7-8 to TRBJ2-1, with D hard to call. Looked up from germline, CDR1 is SGHVS and CDR2 is FQNEAQ. The CDR3 is 12 amino acids. V was clipped by 2 bases and J by 8 bases, with 7 bases between them.

This clonotype was seen ten or more times. The chain combines TRBV12-3 or TRBV12-4 with TRBJ2-7; TRBD2 is a possible D gene (6 bases). The CDR3 has 17 residues. Trimming cost V 4 bases and J 0 bases, with 19 bases left between them. The DNA of the CDR3 is TGTGCCAGCAGTTCGACCATAGCGGAAGTAAGCTCCTACGAGCAGTACTTC. Its translation: CASSSTIAEVSSYEQYF.

At least ten counts were recorded for this clonotype. The chain is built from TRBV7-8 and TRBJ2-3; the match to TRBD1 covers 8 bases. V trimming: 1 base; J trimming: 3 bases; junction bases outside the gene matches: 6. Germline CDR1 and CDR2: SGHVS and FQNEAQ. This CDR3 has 16 residues. The CDR3 DNA reads as TGTGCCAGCAGCTTAGTCAGTGGACAGGGAACAGATACGCAGTATTTT. It is translated as CASSLVSGQGTDTQYF.

At least ten counts were recorded for this clonotype. The V gene is TRBV20-1, the J gene TRBJ2-7; 7 bases match TRBD2. Germline CDR1 and CDR2: DFQATT and SNEGSKA (reference sequence). There are 12 residues in the CDR3. Trimming took 6 bases from V and 6 from J; bases not matched to a gene: 8. The CDR3 protein is CSATAREGEQYF. For the CDR3, the DNA is TGCAGTGCGACGGCTAGGGAGGGCGAGCAGTACTTC.

This clonotype was counted many times. The chain links TRBV28 to TRBJ1-5; D ambiguous. Germline V gene lookup returns CDR1 MDHEN and CDR2 SYDVKM. CDR3 length equals 16 residues. Trimming took 8 bases from V and 12 from J, leaving 29 bases between them. This CDR3 is CASQTPPPTPLRNQHF. The DNA of the CDR3 is TGTGCCAGCCAAACGCCACCACCAACACCACTCAGAAACCAGCATTTT.

The genes are TRBV19 and TRBJ1-3; D is unresolved. CDR1 LNHDA and CDR2 SQIVND come from the germline V gene (reference sequence). V was clipped by 6 bases and J by 8 bases, with 8 bases between them. The CDR3 has 11 residues. In DNA, the CDR3 is TGTGCCAGTAGCCAATTAGACACCATATATTTT. Its protein is CASSQLDTIYF.

This clonotype was seen a handful of times. A much larger clone differs by one base, so this may be a read error. This chain links TRBV28 with TRBJ1-5, with D possibly matching TRBD1 (6 bases). Germline lookup yields CDR1 MDHEN and CDR2 SYDVKM. The CDR3 spans 15 residues. Trimming took off 3 bases at V and 5 bases at J, with 14 bases between the two ends. The CDR3 is CASSFTRTADQPQHF. The CDR3 DNA reads as TGTGCCAGCAGTTTTACACGGACAGCAGATCAGCCCCAGCATTTT.

The chain recombines TRBV12-3 or TRBV12-4 with TRBJ1-1, with D uncertain. The ends were cut back, 5 bases at V and 13 bases at J, with 20 bases in the middle. The CDR3 has 13 amino acids. The CDR3 spells CASSPDLRRTGFF. As DNA, the CDR3 is TGTGCCAGCAGTCCCGATTTGCGACGAACGGGTTTCTTT.

The rearrangement joins TRBV20-1 to TRBJ2-2; the D gene is possibly TRBD2 (6 bases). The CDR3 loop spans 16 amino acids. The germline V gene encodes CDR1 DFQATT and CDR2 SNEGSKA (reference sequence). V dropped 6 bases and J dropped 1 base, with 18 bases sitting between them. The chain's CDR3 is CSAKLGLALNTGELFF. In nucleotides, the CDR3 is TGCAGTGCCAAGCTGGGGCTAGCGTTGAACACCGGGGAGCTGTTTTTT.

This clonotype was seen repeatedly, ten times or more. The V and J genes are TRBV28 and TRBJ1-5, with D maybe TRBD1 (5 bases). V shed 3 bases and J shed 4 bases, with 19 bases lying between them. Germline assignment: CDR1 MDHEN and CDR2 SYDVKM. The CDR3 runs to 17 residues. CDR3 coding DNA: TGTGCCAGCAGTTTCCGGGTCGTTCGGGGGTCTAATCAGCCCCAGCATTTT. Protein sequence: CASSFRVVRGSNQPQHF.